A selection of T cell receptor beta chains follows, all from one sample in a study of shared clonotypes between healthy human individuals. Using immunoSEQ multiplex PCR, the repertoire was profiled, and TCRdb retains in-frame clones only, with some absent. The sample has hundreds of thousands of clones, less than 80% seen once; the top ten hold approximately 1.8%. The sample was memory CD4+ T cells sorted from blood. The receptors shown here come from a woman aged 25 to 39 in good health. Both conserved end residues are part of each CDR3. Each record gives: clone size, V gene, D gene, CDR3 length, J gene, CDR3 protein, CDR3 DNA. A D gene is named only where the DNA matches it firmly. Clone sizes are given selectively: once, few, many, or a class where the clone is expanded.

size: once
V: TRBV7-8
D: TRBD2
length: 17
J: TRBJ2-1
CDR3: CASSSTGSSGRAHEQFF
DNA: TGTGCCAGCAGCTCTACTGGGTCTAGCGGGAGGGCCCATGAGCAGTTCTTC

size: .
V: TRBV2
D: TRBD2
length: 15
J: TRBJ2-3
CDR3: CASRGLASLADTQYF
DNA: TGTGCCAGCAGAGGACTAGCGAGTTTGGCAGATACGCAGTATTTT

size: .
V: TRBV15
D: TRBD1
length: 14
J: TRBJ1-2
CDR3: CATRGQEGSSGYTF
DNA: TGTGCCACCAGGGGACAGGAAGGTTCGTCCGGCTACACCTTC

size: few
V: TRBV25-1
D: TRBD2
length: 15
J: TRBJ2-3
CDR3: CASEKGGTSGLSQYF
DNA: TGTGCCAGCGAGAAAGGGGGGACTAGCGGACTTTCGCAGTATTTT

size: .
V: TRBV27
D: TRBD2
length: 16
J: TRBJ2-3
CDR3: CASSLSGAGDTDTQYF
DNA: TGTGCCAGCAGTTTATCAGGAGCGGGAGACACAGATACGCAGTATTTT

size: .
V: TRBV18
D: .
length: 14
J: TRBJ2-2
CDR3: CASSPGLRTGELFF
DNA: TGTGCCAGCTCACCGGGACTTCGCACCGGGGAGCTGTTTTTT

size: .
V: TRBV15
D: TRBD1
length: 16
J: TRBJ1-4
CDR3: CATSRAGGSTNEKLFF
DNA: TGTGCCACCAGCAGAGCAGGGGGTTCAACTAATGAAAAACTGTTTTTT

size: .
V: TRBV5-5
D: .
length: 14
J: TRBJ2-1
CDR3: CASTLIGSYNEQFF
DNA: TGTGCCAGCACCCTTATTGGCTCCTACAATGAGCAGTTCTTC

size: .
V: TRBV14
D: TRBD2
length: 14
J: TRBJ2-7
CDR3: CASSAGVRSYEQYF
DNA: TGTGCCAGCAGCGCGGGAGTCCGATCCTACGAGCAGTACTTC

size: .
V: TRBV7-3
D: TRBD2
length: 15
J: TRBJ2-7
CDR3: CASSPNLAGVGEQYF
DNA: TGTGCCAGCAGCCCGAACCTAGCGGGAGTAGGCGAGCAGTACTTC

size: .
V: TRBV5-4
D: .
length: 15
J: TRBJ2-3
CDR3: CASSQSTEVGRTQYF
DNA: TGTGCCAGCAGCCAGTCAACGGAAGTAGGCAGGACGCAGTATTTT

size: .
V: TRBV18
D: .
length: 13
J: TRBJ2-7
CDR3: CASSPPSGNEQYF
DNA: TGTGCCAGCTCACCACCTTCAGGGAATGAGCAGTACTTC

size: .
V: TRBV7-2
D: TRBD2
length: 16
J: TRBJ2-5
CDR3: CASSSGSLAGTETQYF
DNA: TGTGCCAGCAGCTCTGGTTCCCTAGCGGGAACAGAGACCCAGTACTTC

size: .
V: TRBV5-1
D: .
length: 11
J: TRBJ2-3
CDR3: CASSFEDTQYF
DNA: TGCGCCAGCAGCTTTGAAGATACGCAGTATTTT

size: .
V: TRBV7-9
D: .
length: 15
J: TRBJ1-5
CDR3: CASSPNGVSNQPQHF
DNA: TGTGCCAGCAGCCCAAACGGGGTAAGCAATCAGCCCCAGCATTTT

size: .
V: TRBV19
D: TRBD2
length: 15
J: TRBJ2-3
CDR3: CASSIIAGGTDTQYF
DNA: TGTGCCAGTAGTATAATAGCGGGAGGCACAGATACGCAGTATTTT

size: .
V: TRBV4-1
D: .
length: 15
J: TRBJ1-1
CDR3: CASSQDTGTNTEAFF
DNA: TGCGCCAGCAGCCAAGATACAGGAACGAACACTGAAGCTTTCTTT

size: few
V: TRBV19
D: TRBD1
length: 15
J: TRBJ1-2
CDR3: CASSLSRGPVYGYTF
DNA: TGTGCCAGTAGTCTCTCGAGGGGGCCGGTCTATGGCTACACCTTC

size: .
V: TRBV4-1
D: .
length: 13
J: TRBJ1-5
CDR3: CASSRRPPQPQHF
DNA: TGCGCCAGCAGCAGAAGACCCCCTCAGCCCCAGCATTTT

size: .
V: TRBV20-1
D: TRBD2
length: 11
J: TRBJ2-7
CDR3: CSASTSSEQYF
DNA: TGCAGTGCATCGACTAGCAGCGAGCAGTACTTC

size: .
V: TRBV30
D: .
length: 15
J: TRBJ1-1
CDR3: CAWLLFQSVNTEAFF
DNA: TGTGCCTGGTTACTCTTTCAATCCGTGAACACTGAAGCTTTCTTT

size: .
V: TRBV6-1
D: TRBD1
length: 15
J: TRBJ1-5
CDR3: CASSKGQGANQPQHF
DNA: TGTGCCAGCAGCAAGGGACAGGGGGCCAATCAGCCCCAGCATTTT

size: .
V: TRBV7-9
D: .
length: 14
J: TRBJ2-5
CDR3: CASSLQVAEETQYF
DNA: TGTGCCAGCAGCCTACAGGTAGCGGAAGAGACCCAGTACTTC

size: .
V: TRBV7-2
D: .
length: 16
J: TRBJ2-7
CDR3: CASSRSTGEGAYEQYF
DNA: TGTGCCAGCAGTCGAAGTACAGGGGAGGGGGCCTACGAGCAGTACTTC

size: .
V: TRBV7-9
D: .
length: 15
J: TRBJ2-5
CDR3: CASSLRGQDQETQYF
DNA: TGTGCCAGCAGCTTAAGGGGTCAGGACCAAGAGACCCAGTACTTC

size: .
V: TRBV4-1
D: .
length: 15
J: TRBJ1-2
CDR3: CASSQDSTGYYGYTF
DNA: TGCGCCAGCAGCCAAGATTCCACAGGCTACTATGGCTACACCTTC

size: .
V: TRBV25-1
D: .
length: 17
J: TRBJ2-3
CDR3: CASSDPSGGVDTDTQYF
DNA: TGTGCCAGCAGTGATCCGTCCGGAGGGGTGGATACAGATACGCAGTATTTT

size: .
V: TRBV5-1
D: .
length: 14
J: TRBJ1-2
CDR3: CASSLEQGNEGYTF
DNA: TGCGCCAGCAGCTTGGAACAGGGAAATGAGGGCTACACCTTC

size: few
V: TRBV7-9
D: .
length: 15
J: TRBJ1-2
CDR3: CASSLTTGGLYGYTF
DNA: TGTGCCAGCAGCTTAACGACAGGCGGCCTCTATGGCTACACCTTC

size: .
V: TRBV6-1
D: .
length: 15
J: TRBJ2-5
CDR3: CASSEKRVLQETQYF
DNA: TGTGCCAGCAGTGAAAAGAGGGTACTTCAAGAGACCCAGTACTTC

size: .
V: TRBV18
D: .
length: 13
J: TRBJ2-1
CDR3: CASSPRTVNEQFF
DNA: TGTGCCAGCTCACCAAGGACTGTCAATGAGCAGTTCTTC

size: .
V: TRBV5-6
D: .
length: 17
J: TRBJ1-3
CDR3: CASSYTGHSNSGNTIYF
DNA: TGTGCCAGCAGCTATACGGGACACAGCAACTCTGGAAACACCATATATTTT

size: .
V: TRBV7-8
D: .
length: 13
J: TRBJ1-1
CDR3: CASSSVSNTEAFF
DNA: TGTGCCAGCAGCTCAGTGAGCAACACTGAAGCTTTCTTT

size: .
V: TRBV18
D: .
length: 14
J: TRBJ1-4
CDR3: CASSPSQGGEKLFF
DNA: TGTGCCAGCTCACCAAGCCAGGGTGGTGAAAAACTGTTTTTT

size: many
V: TRBV4-2
D: TRBD2
length: 20
J: TRBJ2-2
CDR3: CASSQEPQTGTSVWAGELFF
DNA: TGTGCCAGCAGCCAAGAGCCACAAACCGGGACTAGCGTATGGGCCGGGGAGCTGTTTTTT

size: .
V: TRBV19
D: .
length: 13
J: TRBJ2-2
CDR3: CASSNSYTGELFF
DNA: TGTGCCAGTAGTAATTCGTACACCGGGGAGCTGTTTTTT

size: .
V: TRBV11-2
D: TRBD2
length: 14
J: TRBJ2-7
CDR3: CASSPTSGSYEQYF
DNA: TGTGCCAGCAGCCCGACTAGCGGGAGCTACGAGCAGTACTTC

size: .
V: TRBV7-2
D: .
length: 13
J: TRBJ2-7
CDR3: CASSLSTVAEQYF
DNA: TGTGCCAGCAGCTTAAGCACAGTAGCCGAGCAGTACTTC

size: .
V: TRBV28
D: .
length: 19
J: TRBJ2-6
CDR3: CASSEFWAKRNSGANVLTF
DNA: TGTGCCAGCAGCGAGTTTTGGGCTAAGAGAAACTCTGGGGCCAACGTCCTGACTTTC

size: few
V: TRBV29-1
D: .
length: 10
J: TRBJ1-1
CDR3: CSVLGQRAFF
DNA: TGCAGCGTCTTAGGACAGAGAGCTTTCTTT

size: .
V: TRBV18
D: TRBD1
length: 16
J: TRBJ2-2
CDR3: CASSSQGARNTGELFF
DNA: TGTGCCAGCTCATCGCAGGGGGCGCGGAACACCGGGGAGCTGTTTTTT

size: .
V: TRBV28
D: .
length: 13
J: TRBJ2-7
CDR3: CASSSREAYEQYF
DNA: TGTGCCAGCAGTTCCAGGGAGGCCTACGAGCAGTACTTC

size: .
V: TRBV2
D: TRBD1
length: 14
J: TRBJ2-7
CDR3: CASNPQGAYHEQYF
DNA: TGTGCCAGCAACCCCCAGGGGGCGTACCACGAGCAGTACTTC

size: .
V: TRBV5-1
D: TRBD1
length: 14
J: TRBJ1-6
CDR3: CASSQGQRDSPLHF
DNA: TGCGCCAGCAGCCAGGGACAGCGGGATTCACCCCTCCACTTT

size: .
V: TRBV5-1
D: .
length: 13
J: TRBJ1-3
CDR3: CASRQGDGNTIYF
DNA: TGCGCCAGCAGACAGGGAGATGGAAACACCATATATTTT

size: few
V: TRBV18
D: TRBD2
length: 20
J: TRBJ2-1
CDR3: CASSLAGLAGAGSSYNEQFF
DNA: TGTGCCAGCTCACTGGCAGGACTAGCGGGAGCGGGGAGCTCCTACAATGAGCAGTTCTTC

size: .
V: TRBV6-6
D: .
length: 15
J: TRBJ2-2
CDR3: CASSSLGTNTGELFF
DNA: TGTGCCAGCAGTTCTCTGGGGACGAACACCGGGGAGCTGTTTTTT

size: .
V: TRBV6-6
D: TRBD1
length: 15
J: TRBJ1-5
CDR3: CASNDRDSRNQPQHF
DNA: TGTGCCAGCAACGACCGGGACAGCAGAAATCAGCCCCAGCATTTT

size: .
V: TRBV18
D: TRBD1
length: 15
J: TRBJ1-1
CDR3: CASSWGLTGQPEAFF
DNA: TGTGCCAGCTCATGGGGGCTGACAGGGCAACCAGAAGCTTTCTTT

size: once
V: TRBV11-2
D: .
length: 17
J: TRBJ2-7
CDR3: CASSSRGGREFTYEQYF
DNA: TGTGCCAGCAGCTCCCGAGGGGGGCGCGAATTTACCTACGAGCAGTACTTC

size: once
V: TRBV28
D: .
length: 13
J: TRBJ2-7
CDR3: CASSLSSDYEQYF
DNA: TGTGCCAGCAGTTTGTCGTCAGACTACGAGCAGTACTTC

size: .
V: TRBV28
D: .
length: 13
J: TRBJ2-1
CDR3: CAIWEARGDEQFF
DNA: TGTGCCATCTGGGAGGCTCGAGGGGATGAGCAGTTCTTC